This T cell receptor (beta chain) was identified during a study of T-cell reconstitution after alpha-beta-depleted transplantation in children. Unique molecular identifiers tagged the TCRbeta library. TCRdb called the PCR reads again in MiXCR, with one record for every CDR3 protein. In the table there are just under 550,000 distinct CDR3 sequences, approximately 20% of which are singletons. V was clipped by 3 bases and J by 0 bases; unmatched bases: 5. This CDR3 spans 17 amino acids. CDR1 and CDR2 from the germline V gene are SQVTM and ANQGSEA. Sequencing was performed on PBMCs from the stem cell graft donor, taken from the stem cell graft. The V call is TRBV29-1, the J call TRBJ2-1; 13 bases are shared with TRBD2. The clonotype originates from a human donor who donated a stem cell graft to a child with acute lymphoblastic leukemia. The CDR3: CSVDTLAGGNSYNEQFF. DNA of the CDR3: TGCAGCGTTGACACACTAGCGGGAGGGAACTCCTACAATGAGCAGTTCTTC.